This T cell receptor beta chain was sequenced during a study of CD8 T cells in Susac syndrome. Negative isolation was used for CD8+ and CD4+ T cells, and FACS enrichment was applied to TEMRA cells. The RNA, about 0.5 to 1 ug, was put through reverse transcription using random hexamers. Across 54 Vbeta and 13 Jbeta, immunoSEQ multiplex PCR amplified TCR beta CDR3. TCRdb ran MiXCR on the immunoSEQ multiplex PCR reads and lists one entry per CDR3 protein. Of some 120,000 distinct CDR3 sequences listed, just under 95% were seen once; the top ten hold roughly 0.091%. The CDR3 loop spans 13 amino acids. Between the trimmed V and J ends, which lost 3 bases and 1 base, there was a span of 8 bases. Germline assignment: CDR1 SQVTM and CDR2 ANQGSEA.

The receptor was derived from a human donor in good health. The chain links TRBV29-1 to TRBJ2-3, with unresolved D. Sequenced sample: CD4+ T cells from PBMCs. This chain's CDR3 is CSVDLRGTDTQYF. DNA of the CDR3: TGCAGCGTTGACCTAAGGGGCACAGATACGCAGTATTTT.